Shown below are 29 T cell receptor beta chains from a single sample sequenced in a study of T cells in Graves' hyperthyroidism and ophthalmopathy. There were TCR beta CDR3 regions amplified from RNA transcripts. First-round RT-PCR of the TCR CDR3 relied on the HTBI primer set. Each CDR3 protein is one row after TCRdb ran MiXCR on the multiplex PCR reads. The sample comprises hundreds of thousands of distinct CDR3 sequences, roughly 40% of which are singletons, and 7.5% to 9.5% rests with the top ten. The sample consisted of blood. The receptors were sampled from a young man with Graves' hyperthyroidism.

The chain uses TRBV6-1 and TRBJ1-2; D gene ambiguous. Germline CDR1 is MNHNS and CDR2 is SASEGT. Between the trimmed V and J ends, which lost 3 bases and 6 bases, there was a span of 8 bases. The CDR3 has 12 amino acids. This chain's CDR3 is CASSDLRDGYTF. CDR3 nucleotides: TGTGCCAGCAGTGACCTCAGAGATGGCTACACCTTC.

In this sample, this clonotype turned up a few times. The genes are TRBV25-1 and TRBJ2-5; D gene unclear. This CDR3 region has 13 residues. Germline values: CDR1 MGHDK, CDR2 SYGVNS. Trimming cost V 0 bases and J 0 bases, with 2 bases left between them. DNA of the CDR3: TGTGCCAGCAGTGAATACGACCAAGAGACCCAGTACTTC. Residues: CASSEYDQETQYF.

V gene TRBV7-9 combines with J gene TRBJ2-2, with 7 bases fitting TRBD1. The J segment lost 6 bases and the V segment lost 11 bases, leaving 6 bases of the junction unmatched. Germline CDR1 SEHNR, CDR2 FQNEAQ (reference sequence). This CDR3 comprises 12 residues. The CDR3: CAGRTGAGELFF. The CDR3 coding sequence is TGTGCCGGAAGGACAGGCGCCGGGGAGCTGTTTTTT.

This clonotype was seen ten or more times. This chain links TRBV19 with TRBJ1-6; D gene ambiguous. The germline V and J ends were trimmed by 8 bases and 7 bases, with 12 bases remaining between them. Germline CDR1 and CDR2: LNHDA and SQIVND (reference sequence). The CDR3 has 13 amino acids. As DNA, the CDR3 is TGTGCCAGTCGTCACATCGGAAATTCACCCCTCCACTTT. Protein: CASRHIGNSPLHF.

The rearrangement joins TRBV2 to TRBJ1-4; 10 nucleotides match TRBD1. Germline CDR1 is SNHLY and CDR2 is FYNNEI. With V trimmed by 7 bases and J by 7 bases, 3 bases remained unmatched. The CDR3 loop spans 13 amino acids. CDR3 sequence reads: CASKGTGAEKLFF. CDR3 DNA sequence: TGTGCCAGCAAGGGGACAGGGGCTGAAAAACTGTTTTTT.

The rearrangement links TRBV7-3 to TRBJ2-2, with D uncertain. The CDR3 runs to 14 residues. Germline CDR1 is SGHTA and CDR2 is FQGTGA. Trimming took 5 bases from V and 6 from J, leaving 13 bases between them. CDR3 in DNA: TGTGCCAGCAGCCCAACGTGGGTTGCCGGGGAGCTGTTTTTT. It translates to CASSPTWVAGELFF.

Here the CDR3 DNA reads TGTGCCAGCAGTGAAGCGGTCACCTTCCGGGAGGTCTACGAGCAGTACTTC. Its translation is CASSEAVTFREVYEQYF. The chain links TRBV6-1 to TRBJ2-7; the match to TRBD2 covers 7 bases. Trimming removed 0 bases from V and 3 bases from J; junction bases left unmatched: 11. The CDR3 length is 17 residues. Germline V lookup: CDR1 MNHNS, CDR2 SASEGT.

This clonotype was observed at least ten times. CDR3 region: CASSTGQGAILSPLHF. CDR3 in DNA: TGTGCCAGTAGTACTGGACAGGGGGCGATACTTTCACCCCTCCACTTT. The rearrangement uses TRBV19 and TRBJ1-6; 11 positions match TRBD1. The length of the CDR3 is 16 residues. From germline, CDR1 is LNHDA and CDR2 SQIVND (reference sequence). The ends lost 4 bases at V and 9 bases at J; junction bases unmatched: 8.

The CDR3 region has the DNA TGCAGCCTTGGGGCCTTCCGCACCGGGGAGCTGTTTTTT. It yields the protein CSLGAFRTGELFF. This chain joins TRBV29-1 and TRBJ2-2, with D maybe TRBD1 (5 bases). Trimming took off 8 bases at V and 4 bases at J, with 14 bases between the two ends. The CDR3 consists of 13 residues. Germline V CDR1 and CDR2: SQVTM, ANQGSEA.

The V gene is TRBV5-6, the J gene TRBJ2-7; TRBD1 is a possible D gene (7 bases). CDR1 SGHDT and CDR2 YYEEEE come from the germline V gene. The ends were cut back, 0 bases at V and 3 bases at J, with 13 bases in the middle. The length of the CDR3 is 15 residues. This chain's CDR3 is CASSLEEGADYEQYF. The CDR3 coding sequence is TGTGCCAGCAGCTTGGAGGAGGGGGCGGACTACGAGCAGTACTTC. Combining the CDR3 with reference TRBV5-6 and TRBJ2-7 gives the whole variable domain DAGVTQSPTHLIKTRGQQVTLRCSPKSGHDTVSWYQQALGQGPQFIFQYYEEEERQRGNFPDRFSGHQFPNYSSELNVNALLLGDSALYLCASSLEEGADYEQYFGPGTRLTVT.

Remarks on this clonotype: At one of its ends the junction is not consistent with the germline gene, which may arise from a read error. The V call is TRBV2, the J call TRBJ2-5, with D maybe TRBD1 (5 bases). CDR1 and CDR2 from the germline V gene are SNHLY and FYNNEI. The CDR3 consists of 12 residues. CDR3 residues: CASRLMGGRAHF. The DNA for the CDR3 is TGTGCCAGCAGGCTGATGGGTGGCAGGGCGCACTTC.

The V call is TRBV19, the J call TRBJ1-2, with D perhaps matching TRBD1 (6 bases). From germline, CDR1 is LNHDA and CDR2 SQIVND (reference sequence). The CDR3 is 14 amino acids. V lost 5 bases and J 3 bases, leaving 13 bases between the germline ends. CDR3 loop: CASSSTGSDYGYTF. The CDR3, as DNA: TGTGCCAGTAGTTCCACAGGGTCTGACTATGGCTACACCTTC.

The chain joins TRBV12-3 or TRBV12-4 to TRBJ1-5; D uncertain. The CDR3 extends over 15 amino acids. Between the trimmed V and J ends, which lost 3 bases and 7 bases, there was a span of 16 bases. The CDR3 loop reads CASSLGRFVDQPQHF. CDR3 bases: TGTGCCAGCAGTTTGGGGAGGTTTGTGGACCAGCCCCAGCATTTT.

This chain joins TRBV9 and TRBJ1-1; D remains unclear. Germline values: CDR1 SGDLS, CDR2 YYNGEE. This CDR3 contains 14 residues. V gave up 4 bases and J gave up 0 bases, with 10 bases separating them. The CDR3 bases are TGTGCCAGCAGCCCTCAATGGTTGAACACTGAAGCTTTCTTT. This codes for CASSPQWLNTEAFF.

The chain uses TRBV7-2 and TRBJ1-5; D is perhaps TRBD1 (6 bases). Trimming removed 5 bases from V and 0 bases from J, with 17 bases in between. The CDR3 runs to 17 residues. CDR1 and CDR2 (germline): SGHTA, FQGNSA. CDR3 residues: CASSRGQTVYSNQPQHF. The CDR3 DNA reads as TGTGCCAGCAGCCGAGGACAGACCGTCTATAGCAATCAGCCCCAGCATTTT.

The V and J genes are TRBV25-1 and TRBJ2-5; 7 bases map to TRBD2. The CDR3 runs 9 residues. The germline gives CDR1 MGHDK, CDR2 SYGVNS. Here the CDR3 DNA reads TGTGGGGGGGGGAAGACCCAGTACTTC. This sequence encodes CGGGKTQYF.

The chain is built from TRBV2 and TRBJ2-3, with D maybe TRBD1 (5 bases). This CDR3 has 13 residues. Between the trimmed V and J ends, which lost 6 bases and 0 bases, there was a span of 7 bases. Germline V gene data show CDR1 as SNHLY and CDR2 as FYNNEI. The DNA of the CDR3 is TGTGCCAGCAGAGGACATAGCACAGATACGCAGTATTTT. Translation: CASRGHSTDTQYF.

The chain joins TRBV29-1 to TRBJ1-4; D call uncertain. Trimming left V 0 bases short and J 4 bases short, with 15 bases between. Germline CDR1 and CDR2: SQVTM and ANQGSEA. CDR3 length equals 16 residues. DNA for the CDR3: TGCAGCGTTGAAGAATCGGGCTTACTTGGTAATGAAAAACTGTTTTTT. This encodes CSVEESGLLGNEKLFF.

The V and J genes are TRBV2 and TRBJ1-2, with D maybe TRBD1 (6 bases). The ends were cut back, 5 bases at V and 4 bases at J, with 14 bases in the middle. CDR3 length: 14 amino acids. Germline V gene lookup returns CDR1 SNHLY and CDR2 FYNNEI. CDR3 in amino acids: CASSFSGAFYGYTF. CDR3 sequence (DNA): TGTGCCAGCAGTTTCTCAGGGGCGTTCTATGGCTACACCTTC.

This clonotype was seen ten or more times. The chain recombines TRBV15 with TRBJ1-1; D is perhaps TRBD1 (6 bases). Germline V CDR1 and CDR2: LNHNV, YYDKDF (reference sequence). The CDR3 extends over 14 amino acids. V lost 4 bases and J lost 7, with 16 bases in between. CDR3 protein: CATSTYLDSLEAFF. For the CDR3, the DNA is TGTGCCACCAGCACCTATCTGGACAGCCTTGAAGCTTTCTTT.

The rearrangement joins TRBV20-1 to TRBJ2-2, with D possibly being TRBD1 (6 bases). The germline CDR1 and CDR2 sequences are DFQATT and SNEGSKA (reference sequence). Trimming removed 2 bases from V and 3 bases from J, with 10 bases in between. The CDR3 totals 14 residues. This CDR3 reads CSARQGMDTGELFF. The CDR3 coding sequence is TGCAGTGCTAGACAGGGGATGGACACCGGGGAGCTGTTTTTT.

This CDR3 is CATSDKGTEAFF. In DNA form, the CDR3 reads TGTGCCACCAGTGATAAGGGGACTGAAGCTTTCTTT. The rearrangement links TRBV24-1 to TRBJ1-1; weak D call: TRBD1 (5 bases). This CDR3 is built from 12 residues. Deletions cut 3 bases from V and 5 bases from J, with 6 bases between. The V gene's germline CDR1 is KGHDR and CDR2 SFDVKD.

V gene TRBV29-1 combines with J gene TRBJ2-2, with D maybe TRBD2 (5 bases). The germline V gene has CDR1 SQVTM and CDR2 ANQGSEA. The length of the CDR3 is 12 residues. V lost 4 bases to trimming and J lost 4 bases, with 7 bases between them. The CDR3 protein is CSVVGSTGELFF. CDR3 bases: TGCAGCGTTGTAGGGAGCACCGGGGAGCTGTTTTTT.

CDR3 bases: TGTGCCAGCAGCTCAGAGGACAGGGGGTTCGAGCAGTACTTC. It codes for CASSSEDRGFEQYF. This chain joins TRBV7-8 and TRBJ2-7, with TRBD1 identical over 10 bases. Germline V lookup: CDR1 SGHVS, CDR2 FQNEAQ. Losses at the gene ends were 4 bases for V and 6 bases for J; bases not matched to a gene: 6. This CDR3 is 14 amino acids long.

In its sample, this clonotype was seen a few times. This chain uses TRBV20-1 with TRBJ1-1; no firm D call. The germline V gene has CDR1 DFQATT and CDR2 SNEGSKA (reference sequence). V lost 1 base and J 0 bases, leaving 9 bases between the germline ends. CDR3 size: 14 residues. CDR3 sequence reads: CSARVGTLNTEAFF. Here the CDR3 DNA reads TGCAGTGCTAGAGTGGGCACCCTGAACACTGAAGCTTTCTTT.

This clonotype was counted a few times. This chain connects TRBV2 to TRBJ1-1, with unresolved D. V lost 7 bases and J lost 1, with 16 bases in between. The germline V gene has CDR1 SNHLY and CDR2 FYNNEI. There are 15 residues in the CDR3. The CDR3 DNA sequence: TGTGCCAGCACTCCCCTTTCTCAGAGGAACACTGAAGCTTTCTTT. It yields the protein CASTPLSQRNTEAFF.

CDR3 DNA: TGCAGTGCTAGAGATCCCCGACTCGACACCGGGGAGCAGTACTTC. This gives the protein CSARDPRLDTGEQYF. The chain employs TRBV20-1 and TRBJ2-7, with D unclear. CDR1 is DFQATT, CDR2 SNEGSKA, per germline (reference sequence). Trimming took off 0 bases at V and 7 bases at J, with 19 bases between the two ends. This CDR3 is 15 amino acids long.

This clonotype was seen ten or more times. This chain uses TRBV10-3 with TRBJ1-6; 9 nucleotides align to TRBD1. The CDR3 contains 14 residues. The germline CDR1 and CDR2 sequences are ENHRY and SYGVKD. J lost 8 bases, V lost 3 bases, and 2 bases had no gene match. CDR3 protein: CAISDNRGHSPLHF. As DNA, the CDR3 is TGTGCCATCAGTGATAACAGGGGGCATTCACCCCTCCACTTT.

The sample holds many counts of this clonotype. The chain recombines TRBV2 with TRBJ1-1; no clear D. Germline V gene sequence: CDR1 SNHLY, CDR2 FYNNEI. The CDR3 spans 11 residues. The V end was cut by 7 bases, the J end by 1 base, with 4 bases between. CDR3 sequence (DNA): TGTGCCAGCATTGAGAACACTGAAGCTTTCTTT. Translating it yields CASIENTEAFF. Based on the CDR3 plus reference TRBV2 and TRBJ1-1, the full variable domain is EPEVTQTPSHQVTQMGQEVILRCVPISNHLYFYWYRQILGQKVEFLVSFYNNEISEKSEIFDDQFSVERPDGSNFTLKIRSTKLEDSAMYFCASIENTEAFFGQGTRLTVV.